Here is one T cell receptor (beta chain) with its context. This sample was taken from a study of cytomegalovirus exposure and HLA in healthy donors. The CDR3 consists of 14 residues. CDR1 and CDR2 (germline): ENHRY, SYGVKD. V was pared by 10 bases and J by 4 bases, with 6 bases of the junction left unmatched. The PCR used 60 Vbeta and 13 Jbeta primers. Authors' methods: In a later analysis, of around 83 million unique beta chains, roughly 9.9 million appeared in at least two donors. Using immunoSEQ multiplex PCR, the repertoire was profiled, and TCRdb retains in-frame clones only, with some absent. The V and J calls and clone size are taken from that table; D and trimming were inferred from the DNA. This table holds 120,000 or so clones, 75% to 85% found once.

The V call is TRBV10-3, the J call TRBJ2-1, with 11 positions matching TRBD2. The source material was PBMCs. The clonotype was recovered from a woman in her 50s in good health and CMV-seropositive. The CDR3 region is CATFSSGRYNEQFF. The CDR3 region has the DNA TGTGCCACTTTCTCTAGCGGGAGGTACAATGAGCAGTTCTTC.